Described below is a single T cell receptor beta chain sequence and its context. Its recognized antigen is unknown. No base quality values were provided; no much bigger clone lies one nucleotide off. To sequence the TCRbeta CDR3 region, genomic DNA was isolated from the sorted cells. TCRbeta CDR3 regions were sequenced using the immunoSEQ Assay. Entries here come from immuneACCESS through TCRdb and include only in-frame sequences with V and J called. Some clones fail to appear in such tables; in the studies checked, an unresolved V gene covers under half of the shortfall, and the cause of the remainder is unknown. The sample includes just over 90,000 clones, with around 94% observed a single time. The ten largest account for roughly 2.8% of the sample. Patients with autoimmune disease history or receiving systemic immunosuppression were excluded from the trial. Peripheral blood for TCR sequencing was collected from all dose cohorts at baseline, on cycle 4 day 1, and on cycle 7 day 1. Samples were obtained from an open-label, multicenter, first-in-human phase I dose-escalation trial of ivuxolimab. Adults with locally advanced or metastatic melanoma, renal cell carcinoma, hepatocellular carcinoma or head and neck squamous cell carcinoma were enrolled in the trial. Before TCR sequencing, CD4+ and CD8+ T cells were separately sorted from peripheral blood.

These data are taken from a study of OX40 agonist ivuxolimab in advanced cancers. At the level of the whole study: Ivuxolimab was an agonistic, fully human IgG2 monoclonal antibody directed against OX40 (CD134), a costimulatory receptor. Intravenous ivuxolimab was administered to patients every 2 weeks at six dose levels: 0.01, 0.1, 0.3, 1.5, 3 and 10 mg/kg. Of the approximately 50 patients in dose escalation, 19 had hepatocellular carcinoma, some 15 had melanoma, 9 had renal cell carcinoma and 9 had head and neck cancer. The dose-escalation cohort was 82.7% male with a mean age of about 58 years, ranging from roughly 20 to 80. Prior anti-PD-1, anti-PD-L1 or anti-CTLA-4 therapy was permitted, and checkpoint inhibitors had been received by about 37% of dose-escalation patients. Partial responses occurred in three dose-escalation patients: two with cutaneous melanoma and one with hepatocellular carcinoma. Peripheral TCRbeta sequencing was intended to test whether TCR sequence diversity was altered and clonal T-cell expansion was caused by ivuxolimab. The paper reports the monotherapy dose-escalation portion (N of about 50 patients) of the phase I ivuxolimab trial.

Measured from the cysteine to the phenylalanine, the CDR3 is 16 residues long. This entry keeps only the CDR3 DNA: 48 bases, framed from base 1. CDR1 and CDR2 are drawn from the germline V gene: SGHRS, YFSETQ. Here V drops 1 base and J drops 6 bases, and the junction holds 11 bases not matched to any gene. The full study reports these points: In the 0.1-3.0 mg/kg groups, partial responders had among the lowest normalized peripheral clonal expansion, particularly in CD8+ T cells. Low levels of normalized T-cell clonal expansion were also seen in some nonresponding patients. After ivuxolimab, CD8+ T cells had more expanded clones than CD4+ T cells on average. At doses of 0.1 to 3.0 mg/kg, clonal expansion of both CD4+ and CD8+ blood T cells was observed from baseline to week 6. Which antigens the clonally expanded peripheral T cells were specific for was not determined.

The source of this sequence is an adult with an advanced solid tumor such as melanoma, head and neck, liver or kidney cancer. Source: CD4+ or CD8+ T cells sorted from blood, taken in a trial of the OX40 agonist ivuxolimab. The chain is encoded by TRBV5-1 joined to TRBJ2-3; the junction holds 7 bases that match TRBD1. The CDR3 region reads CASSLYSGTAFDTQYF. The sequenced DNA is TGCGCCAGCAGCTTGTATTCTGGGACAGCCTTTGATACGCAGTATTTT. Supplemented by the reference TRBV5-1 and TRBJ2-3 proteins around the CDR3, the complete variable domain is KAGVTQTPRYLIKTRGQQVTLSCSPISGHRSVSWYQQTPGQGLQFLFEYFSETQRNKGNFPGRFSGRQFSNSRSEMNVSTLELGDSALYLCASSLYSGTAFDTQYFGPGTRLTVL.